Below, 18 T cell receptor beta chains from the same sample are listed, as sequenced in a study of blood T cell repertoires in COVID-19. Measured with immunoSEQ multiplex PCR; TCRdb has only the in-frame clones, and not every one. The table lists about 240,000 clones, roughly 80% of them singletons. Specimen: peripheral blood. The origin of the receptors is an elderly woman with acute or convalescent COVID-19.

CDR3 amino acids: CSVDGSTDTQYF. DNA for the CDR3: TGCAGCGTTGATGGCAGTACAGATACGCAGTATTTT. This rearrangement joins TRBV29-1 to TRBJ2-3; D gene unclear. V lost 3 bases, J lost 3 bases, and 7 bases lay in between. The CDR3 totals 12 residues. The germline gives CDR1 SQVTM, CDR2 ANQGSEA.

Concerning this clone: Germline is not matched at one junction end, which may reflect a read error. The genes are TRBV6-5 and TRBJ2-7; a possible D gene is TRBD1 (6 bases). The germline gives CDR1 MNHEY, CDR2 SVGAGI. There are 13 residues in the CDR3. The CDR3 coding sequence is TGTGCCAGCAGCCCCCCGGACAGTCCCGCTCCGGACTTC. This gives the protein CASSPPDSPAPDF.

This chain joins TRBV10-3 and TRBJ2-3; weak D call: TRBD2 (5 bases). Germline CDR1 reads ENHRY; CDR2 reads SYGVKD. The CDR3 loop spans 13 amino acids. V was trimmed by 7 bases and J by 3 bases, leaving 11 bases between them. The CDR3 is CAITVLETDTQYF. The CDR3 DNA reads TGTGCCATCACCGTACTAGAGACAGATACGCAGTATTTT.

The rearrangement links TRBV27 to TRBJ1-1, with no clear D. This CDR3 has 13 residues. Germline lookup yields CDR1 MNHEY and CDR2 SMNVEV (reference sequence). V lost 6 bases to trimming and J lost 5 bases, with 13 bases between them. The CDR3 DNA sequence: TGTGCCAGCAGACCAAGGCGGGATACTGAAGCTTTCTTT. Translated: CASRPRRDTEAFF.

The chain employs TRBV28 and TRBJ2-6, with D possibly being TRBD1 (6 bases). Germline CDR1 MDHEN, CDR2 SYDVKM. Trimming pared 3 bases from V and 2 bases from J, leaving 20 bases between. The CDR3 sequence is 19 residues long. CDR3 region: CASSFPLRANRAGANVLTF. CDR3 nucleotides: TGTGCCAGCAGTTTTCCCCTACGGGCAAACAGGGCTGGGGCCAACGTCCTGACTTTC.

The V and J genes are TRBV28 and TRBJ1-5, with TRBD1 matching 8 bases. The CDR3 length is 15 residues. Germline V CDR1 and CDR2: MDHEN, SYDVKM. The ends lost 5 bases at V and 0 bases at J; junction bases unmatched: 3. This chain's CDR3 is CASSPQGASNQPQHF. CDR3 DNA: TGTGCCAGCAGTCCCCAGGGGGCTAGCAATCAGCCCCAGCATTTT. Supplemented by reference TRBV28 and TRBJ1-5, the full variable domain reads DVKVTQSSRYLVKRTGEKVFLECVQDMDHENMFWYRQDPGLGLRLIYFSYDVKMKEKGDIPEGYSVSREKKERFSLILESASTNQTSMYLCASSPQGASNQPQHFGDGTRLSIL.

The CDR3 DNA reads as TGCGCCAGCAGCCAAATAGCGGGGGAACATAGCAATGAGCAGTTCTTC. Its translation: CASSQIAGEHSNEQFF. The chain couples TRBV23-1 to TRBJ2-1; TRBD2 matches at 9 bases. TRBV23-1 falls under the ORF class, with uncertain function. The length of the CDR3 is 16 residues. V lost 6 bases and J lost 6; bases outside the gene matches: 12.

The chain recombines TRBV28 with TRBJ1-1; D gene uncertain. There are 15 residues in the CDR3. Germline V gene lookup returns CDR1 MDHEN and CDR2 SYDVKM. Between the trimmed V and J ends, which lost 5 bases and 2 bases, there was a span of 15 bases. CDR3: CASSVALSVNTEAFF. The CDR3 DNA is TGTGCCAGCAGTGTAGCCCTATCCGTTAACACTGAAGCTTTCTTT.

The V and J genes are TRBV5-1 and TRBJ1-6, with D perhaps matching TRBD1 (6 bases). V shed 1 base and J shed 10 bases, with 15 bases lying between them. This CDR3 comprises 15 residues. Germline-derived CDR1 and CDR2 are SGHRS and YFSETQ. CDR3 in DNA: TGCGCCAGCAGCTTGATTAGCCAGGGGAAGTCACCCCTCCACTTT. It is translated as CASSLISQGKSPLHF. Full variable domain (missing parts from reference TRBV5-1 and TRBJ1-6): KAGVTQTPRYLIKTRGQQVTLSCSPISGHRSVSWYQQTPGQGLQFLFEYFSETQRNKGNFPGRFSGRQFSNSRSEMNVSTLELGDSALYLCASSLISQGKSPLHFGNGTRLTVT.

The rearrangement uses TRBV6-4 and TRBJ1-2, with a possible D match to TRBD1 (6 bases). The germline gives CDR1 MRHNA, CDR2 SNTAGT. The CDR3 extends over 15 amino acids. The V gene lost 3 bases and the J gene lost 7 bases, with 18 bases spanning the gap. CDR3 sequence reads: CASSDGGGGVGGYTF. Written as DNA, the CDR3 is TGTGCCAGCAGTGATGGAGGGGGGGGCGTCGGTGGCTACACCTTC.

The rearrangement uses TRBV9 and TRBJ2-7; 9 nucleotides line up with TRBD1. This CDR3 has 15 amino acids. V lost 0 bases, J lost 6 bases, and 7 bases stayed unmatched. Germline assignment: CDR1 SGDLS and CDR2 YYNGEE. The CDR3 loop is CASSVGGTGSVEQYF. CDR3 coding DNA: TGTGCCAGCAGCGTAGGTGGGACAGGGTCGGTCGAGCAGTACTTC.

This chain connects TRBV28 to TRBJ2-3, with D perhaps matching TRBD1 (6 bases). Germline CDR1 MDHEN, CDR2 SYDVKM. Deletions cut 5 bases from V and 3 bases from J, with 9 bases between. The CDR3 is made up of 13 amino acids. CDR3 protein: CASSRRGTDTQYF. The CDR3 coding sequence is TGTGCCAGCAGTCGCAGGGGTACAGATACGCAGTATTTT.

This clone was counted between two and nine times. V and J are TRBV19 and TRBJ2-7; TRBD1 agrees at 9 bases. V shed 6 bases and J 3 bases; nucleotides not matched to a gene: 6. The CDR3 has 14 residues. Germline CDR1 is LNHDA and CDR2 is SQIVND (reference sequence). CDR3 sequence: CASRGPGQGYEQYF. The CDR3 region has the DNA TGTGCCAGTAGGGGGCCGGGACAGGGCTACGAGCAGTACTTC.

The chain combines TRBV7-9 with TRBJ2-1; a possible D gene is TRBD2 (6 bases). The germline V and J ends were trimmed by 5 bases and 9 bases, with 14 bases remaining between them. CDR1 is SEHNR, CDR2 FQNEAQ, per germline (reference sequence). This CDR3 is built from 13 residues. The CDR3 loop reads CASSPRGAGEQFF. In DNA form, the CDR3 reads TGTGCCAGCAGCCCCCGGGGAGCGGGTGAGCAGTTCTTC.

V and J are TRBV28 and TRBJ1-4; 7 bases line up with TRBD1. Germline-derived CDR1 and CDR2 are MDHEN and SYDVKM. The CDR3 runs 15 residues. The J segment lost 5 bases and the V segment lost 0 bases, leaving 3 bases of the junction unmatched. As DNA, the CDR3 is TGTGCCAGCAGTTTATGGGCACAGGGGAATGAAAAACTGTTTTTT. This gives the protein CASSLWAQGNEKLFF.

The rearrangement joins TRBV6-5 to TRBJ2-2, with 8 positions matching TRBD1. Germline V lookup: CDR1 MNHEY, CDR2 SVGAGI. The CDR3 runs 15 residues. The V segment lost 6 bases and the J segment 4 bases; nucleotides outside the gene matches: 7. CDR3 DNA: TGTGCCAGCAGCCGGGACAGGAGAAGCACCGGGGAGCTGTTTTTT. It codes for CASSRDRRSTGELFF.

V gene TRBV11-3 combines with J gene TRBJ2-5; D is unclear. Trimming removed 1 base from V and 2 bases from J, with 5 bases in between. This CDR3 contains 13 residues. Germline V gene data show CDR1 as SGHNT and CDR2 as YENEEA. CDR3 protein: CASSLGVQETQYF. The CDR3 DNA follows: TGTGCCAGCAGCTTAGGTGTACAAGAGACCCAGTACTTC.

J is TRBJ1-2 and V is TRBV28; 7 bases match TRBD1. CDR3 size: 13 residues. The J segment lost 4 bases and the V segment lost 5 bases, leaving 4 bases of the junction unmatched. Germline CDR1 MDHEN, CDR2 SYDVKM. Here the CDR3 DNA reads TGTGCCAGCAGTCAGACAGGGCCCTATGGCTACACCTTC. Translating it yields CASSQTGPYGYTF.